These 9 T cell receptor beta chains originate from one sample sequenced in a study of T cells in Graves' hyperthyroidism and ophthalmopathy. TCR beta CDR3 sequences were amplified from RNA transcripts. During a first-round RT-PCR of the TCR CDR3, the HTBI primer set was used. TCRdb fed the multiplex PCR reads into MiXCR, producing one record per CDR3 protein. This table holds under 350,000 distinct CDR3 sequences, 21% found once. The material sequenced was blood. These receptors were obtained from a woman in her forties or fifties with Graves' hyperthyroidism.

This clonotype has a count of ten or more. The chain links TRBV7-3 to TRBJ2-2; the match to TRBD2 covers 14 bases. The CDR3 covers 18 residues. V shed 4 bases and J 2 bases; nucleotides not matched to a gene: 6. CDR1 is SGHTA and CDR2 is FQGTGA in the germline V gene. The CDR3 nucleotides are TGTGCCAGCAGCTGGGGGACTAGCGGGGGCCAAAACACCGGGGAGCTGTTTTTT. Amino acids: CASSWGTSGGQNTGELFF. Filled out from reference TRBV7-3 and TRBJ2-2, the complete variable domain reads GAGVSQTPSNKVTEKGKYVELRCDPISGHTALYWYRQSLGQGPEFLIYFQGTGAADDSGLPNDRFFAVRPEGSVSTLKIQRTERGDSAVYLCASSWGTSGGQNTGELFFGEGSRLTVL.

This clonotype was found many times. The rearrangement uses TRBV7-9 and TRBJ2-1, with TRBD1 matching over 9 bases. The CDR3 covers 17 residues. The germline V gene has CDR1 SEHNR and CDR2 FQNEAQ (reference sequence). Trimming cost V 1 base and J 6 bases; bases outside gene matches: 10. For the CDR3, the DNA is TGTGCCAGCAGCTTAGAGGGAAACAGGGGGCGAGGCAATGAGCAGTTCTTC. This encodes CASSLEGNRGRGNEQFF.

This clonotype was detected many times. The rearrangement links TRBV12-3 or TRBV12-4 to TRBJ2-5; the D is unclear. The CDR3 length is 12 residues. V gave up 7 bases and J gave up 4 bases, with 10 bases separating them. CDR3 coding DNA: TGTGCCAGCACCGCAGTCGGAGAGACCCAGTACTTC. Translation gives CASTAVGETQYF.

The CDR3 sequence: CSARAAGEKSYNEQFF. The CDR3 DNA sequence: TGCAGTGCTAGGGCAGCGGGAGAGAAGTCCTACAATGAGCAGTTCTTC. V gene TRBV20-1 combines with J gene TRBJ2-1, with 8 positions matching TRBD2. Germline trimming cut 3 bases from V and 1 base from J; bases unmatched to any gene: 8. CDR1 and CDR2 (germline): DFQATT, SNEGSKA (reference sequence). The CDR3 extends over 16 amino acids.

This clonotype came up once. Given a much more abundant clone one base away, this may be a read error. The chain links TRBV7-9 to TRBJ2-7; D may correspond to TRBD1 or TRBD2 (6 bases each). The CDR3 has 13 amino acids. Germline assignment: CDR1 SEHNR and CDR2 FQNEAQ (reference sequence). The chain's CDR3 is CAGSFGGDNEQYF. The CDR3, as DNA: TGTGCCGGCAGCTTTGGAGGGGACAACGAGCAGTACTTC.

CDR3 coding DNA: TGTGCCAGCAGAAGCGACGGTTATAGCAATCAGCCCCAGCATTTT. This translates into CASRSDGYSNQPQHF. The genes are TRBV2 and TRBJ1-5, with D hard to call. The CDR3 contains 15 residues. V lost 6 bases, J lost 0 bases, and 12 bases lay in between. The germline V gene encodes CDR1 SNHLY and CDR2 FYNNEI. The full variable domain, with the rest looked up from reference TRBV2 and TRBJ1-5, is EPEVTQTPSHQVTQMGQEVILRCVPISNHLYFYWYRQILGQKVEFLVSFYNNEISEKSEIFDDQFSVERPDGSNFTLKIRSTKLEDSAMYFCASRSDGYSNQPQHFGDGTRLSIL.

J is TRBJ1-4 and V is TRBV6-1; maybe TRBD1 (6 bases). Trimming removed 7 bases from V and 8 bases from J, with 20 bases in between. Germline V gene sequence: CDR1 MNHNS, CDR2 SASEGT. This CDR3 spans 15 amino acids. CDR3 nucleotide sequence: TGTGCCAGCATCCAGAGGGGGGGGGCTCGGGAAAAACTGTTTTTT. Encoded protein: CASIQRGGAREKLFF.

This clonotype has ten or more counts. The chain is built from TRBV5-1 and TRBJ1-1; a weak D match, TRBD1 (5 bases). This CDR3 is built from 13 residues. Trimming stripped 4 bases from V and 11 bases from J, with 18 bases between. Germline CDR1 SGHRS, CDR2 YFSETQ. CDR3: CASSPDTPEGAFF. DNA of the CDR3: TGCGCCAGCAGCCCCGACACCCCCGAGGGGGCTTTCTTT.

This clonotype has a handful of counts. The CDR3 sequence is CASSPLRGPSYEQYF. The DNA for the CDR3 is TGTGCCAGCTCACCACTCCGAGGGCCCTCCTACGAGCAGTACTTC. The chain recombines TRBV18 with TRBJ2-7; possible D gene TRBD2, 5 bases. Per germline, CDR1 KGHSH and CDR2 LQKENI. V shed 1 base and J shed 0 bases, with 10 bases lying between them. The CDR3 has 15 amino acids.